These 8 T cell receptor beta chains came from one sample sequenced in a study of blood T cell repertoires in COVID-19. Only in-frame clones appear in the TCRdb table, and some are missing; sequencing was by immunoSEQ multiplex PCR. The repertoire consists of about 280,000 clones, with approximately 81% occurring once and the leading ten covering 2% to 3%. The source material was PBMCs or T cells enriched from blood (not recorded which). Receptor source: a woman aged 45 to 65 who had recovered from COVID-19.

The chain carries TRBV7-2 and TRBJ1-2; D is perhaps TRBD1 (5 bases). Germline CDR1 reads SGHTA; CDR2 reads FQGNSA. This CDR3 spans 15 amino acids. Deletions cut 5 bases from V and 4 bases from J, with 17 bases between. In nucleotides, the CDR3 is TGTGCCAGCAGCCCAACAGTAGGGGAAGCCTATGGCTACACCTTC. As protein: CASSPTVGEAYGYTF.

This clone came up once. The V and J genes are TRBV18 and TRBJ1-2, with D possibly matching TRBD1 (6 bases). Germline V CDR1 and CDR2: KGHSH, LQKENI. V dropped 5 bases and J dropped 6 bases, with 16 bases sitting between them. This CDR3 is 14 amino acids long. The CDR3: CASSSWTVVNGYTF. As DNA, the CDR3 is TGTGCCAGCTCATCTTGGACAGTCGTAAATGGCTACACCTTC.

The rearrangement uses TRBV19 and TRBJ1-5; 9 bases agree with TRBD1. Germline-derived CDR1 and CDR2 are LNHDA and SQIVND (reference sequence). V trimming: 6 bases; J trimming: 7 bases; junction bases outside the gene matches: 10. CDR3 length equals 15 residues. The DNA of the CDR3 is TGTGCCAGTAGCCGGGACAGGGAAAGCGGACAGCCCCAGCATTTT. Encoded protein: CASSRDRESGQPQHF.

This chain uses TRBV19 with TRBJ2-6; D perhaps matches TRBD1 (5 bases). The CDR3 is made up of 17 amino acids. V was trimmed by 7 bases and J by 1 base, leaving 17 bases between them. Germline CDR1 and CDR2: LNHDA and SQIVND (reference sequence). This chain's CDR3 is CASNDWGRPSGANVLTF. The CDR3 DNA sequence: TGTGCCAGTAACGACTGGGGCAGGCCGTCTGGGGCCAACGTCCTGACTTTC. The variable domain in full, with the rest retrieved from reference TRBV19 and TRBJ2-6, is DGGITQSPKYLFRKEGQNVTLSCEQNLNHDAMYWYRQDPGQGLRLIYYSQIVNDFQKGDIAEGYSVSREKKESFPLTVTSAQKNPTAFYLCASNDWGRPSGANVLTFGAGSRLTVL.

This chain links TRBV7-2 with TRBJ1-6; no clear D. V was shortened by 3 bases and J by 6 bases, with 9 bases between the two germline ends. CDR3 length: 14 residues. The germline V gene encodes CDR1 SGHTA and CDR2 FQGNSA. CDR3 DNA sequence: TGTGCCAGCAGCTTGACACCCGGTAATTCACCCCTCCACTTT. Its protein is CASSLTPGNSPLHF.

This chain connects TRBV19 to TRBJ1-4; 9 bases fit TRBD1. V dropped 9 bases and J dropped 7; count of bases not matched to a gene: 6. Germline V lookup: CDR1 LNHDA, CDR2 SQIVND (reference sequence). This CDR3 has 13 amino acids. CDR3 DNA: TGTGCCAGCAACAGGGGGCTGACTGAAAAACTGTTTTTT. Its translation is CASNRGLTEKLFF.

This clone turned up a few times. The J gene is TRBJ1-2, the V gene TRBV27; 8 nucleotides agree with TRBD1. After removal of 5 bases from V and 4 bases from J, the junction contained 9 bases not matched to a gene. Looked up from germline, CDR1 is MNHEY and CDR2 is SMNVEV (reference sequence). CDR3 length equals 15 residues. The CDR3 sequence is CASSPGQGLTYGYTF. The CDR3 region has the DNA TGTGCCAGCAGTCCTGGACAGGGCCTCACCTATGGCTACACCTTC.

The chain joins TRBV19 to TRBJ1-4, with 7 bases fitting TRBD1. Germline loops: CDR1 LNHDA, CDR2 SQIVND (reference sequence). Losses at the gene ends were 6 bases for V and 4 bases for J; bases not matched to a gene: 5. This CDR3 is built from 14 residues. The CDR3 DNA is TGTGCCAGTAGCCTTCGACAGGGTAATGAAAAACTGTTTTTT. It is translated as CASSLRQGNEKLFF.